The 3 T cell receptor beta chains given below trace back to one sample, sequenced in a study of shared clonotypes between healthy human individuals. Method: immunoSEQ multiplex PCR; TCRdb's copy keeps in-frame clones and lacks some. The sample yields some 2,500,000 clones, around 90% seen once. Specimen: naive CD4+ T cells from PBMCs. This sample's subset: CD45RA+ positively selected. These receptors were collected from a young man in good health. Some clones in this sample may be carry-over from other donors' samples.

The rearrangement joins TRBV6-5 to TRBJ2-5; D uncertain. The CDR3 extends over 13 amino acids. The germline CDR1 and CDR2 sequences are MNHEY and SVGAGI. Trimming took 0 bases from V and 7 from J, leaving 9 bases between them. Here the CDR3 reads CASSYSPAGTQYF. In DNA, the CDR3 is TGTGCCAGCAGTTACTCTCCCGCTGGGACCCAGTACTTC.

This chain connects TRBV5-6 to TRBJ2-5; D unclear. V lost 2 bases and J lost 2, with 13 bases in between. The CDR3 contains 15 residues. Germline lookup yields CDR1 SGHDT and CDR2 YYEEEE. As DNA, the CDR3 is TGTGCCAGCAGCTTCACGGGTCCCGGACAAGAGACCCAGTACTTC. Translation: CASSFTGPGQETQYF. The full variable domain, completed using reference TRBV5-6 and TRBJ2-5, is DAGVTQSPTHLIKTRGQQVTLRCSPKSGHDTVSWYQQALGQGPQFIFQYYEEEERQRGNFPDRFSGHQFPNYSSELNVNALLLGDSALYLCASSFTGPGQETQYFGPGTRLLVL.

This chain joins TRBV5-1 and TRBJ2-5; unclear D gene. CDR1 and CDR2 (germline): SGHRS, YFSETQ. The CDR3 totals 15 residues. The V and J ends lost 0 bases and 7 bases respectively, with 16 bases between them. The CDR3 DNA follows: TGCGCCAGCAGCTTGGCCTTTGTGAGGACCAGGACCCAGTACTTC. This gives the protein CASSLAFVRTRTQYF.